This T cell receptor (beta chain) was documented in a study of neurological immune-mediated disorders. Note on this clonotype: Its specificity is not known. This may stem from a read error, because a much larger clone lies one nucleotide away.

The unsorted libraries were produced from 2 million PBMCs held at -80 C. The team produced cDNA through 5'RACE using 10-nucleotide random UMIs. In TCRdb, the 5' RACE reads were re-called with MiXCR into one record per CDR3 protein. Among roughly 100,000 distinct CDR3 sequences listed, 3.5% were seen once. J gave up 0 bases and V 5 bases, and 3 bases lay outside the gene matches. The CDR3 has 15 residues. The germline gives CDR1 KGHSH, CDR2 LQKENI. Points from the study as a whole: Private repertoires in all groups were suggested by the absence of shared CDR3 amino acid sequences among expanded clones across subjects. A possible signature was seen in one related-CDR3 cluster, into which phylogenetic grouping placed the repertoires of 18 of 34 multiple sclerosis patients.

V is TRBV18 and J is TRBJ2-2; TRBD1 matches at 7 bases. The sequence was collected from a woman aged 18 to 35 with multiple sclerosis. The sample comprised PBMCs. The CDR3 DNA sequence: TGTGCCAGCTCAACGGACAGGACGAACACCGGGGAGCTGTTTTTT. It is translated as CASSTDRTNTGELFF.